The 28 T cell receptor beta chains below all came from one sample that was sequenced in a study of blood T cells in healthy people across ages. With a J-beta primer mix and a sample-barcoded 5' primer, a second PCR ran roughly 6 to 11 cycles. MiXCR was run by TCRdb on the 5' RACE reads, yielding one entry per CDR3 protein. The table shows approximately 900,000 distinct CDR3 sequences, with roughly 43% occurring only once. Sequencing input: blood. These receptor sequences come from a man between 25 and 39 years old in good health.

This chain links TRBV7-2 with TRBJ2-3; 7 bases are a match to TRBD1. Per germline, CDR1 SGHTA and CDR2 FQGNSA. The length of the CDR3 is 16 residues. Germline trimming cut 5 bases from V and 0 bases from J; bases unmatched to any gene: 8. CDR3 loop: CASSGDRATSTDTQYF. In DNA, the CDR3 is TGTGCCAGCAGCGGAGACAGGGCAACTAGCACAGATACGCAGTATTTT.

The chain couples TRBV7-9 to TRBJ2-5; 11 bases line up with TRBD2. J lost 9 bases, V lost 2 bases, and 11 bases had no gene match. The CDR3 runs 16 residues. CDR1 and CDR2 (germline): SEHNR, FQNEAQ (reference sequence). Written as DNA, the CDR3 is TGTGCCAGCAGCTTACCTACTAGCGGGGGCCCCGAGGCCCAGTACTTC. Protein: CASSLPTSGGPEAQYF.

As to this clonotype: At one end, the junction sequence differs from germline, possibly due to a read error. This chain joins TRBV6-1 and TRBJ2-1, with TRBD2 matching 9 bases. The germline V gene encodes CDR1 MNHNS and CDR2 SASEGT. The CDR3 length is 14 residues. The CDR3 spells CAGSESGGPSEQFF. The CDR3 bases are TGTGCCGGCAGTGAAAGCGGGGGGCCGTCGGAGCAGTTCTTC.

The chain joins TRBV3-1 to TRBJ1-1; 8 bases fit TRBD1. The CDR3 totals 16 residues. Germline V gene sequence: CDR1 LGHDT, CDR2 YNNKEL (reference sequence). The junction had 12 bases not matched to a gene; V was cut back by 4 bases and J by 5 bases. The chain's CDR3 is CASSLSSRGRRTEAFF. The CDR3 region has the DNA TGTGCCAGCAGCCTATCTAGCAGGGGGCGAAGAACTGAAGCTTTCTTT. Based on the CDR3 plus reference TRBV3-1 and TRBJ1-1, the full variable domain is DTAVSQTPKYLVTQMGNDKSIKCEQNLGHDTMYWYKQDSKKFLKIMFSYNNKELIINETVPNRFSPKSPDKAHLNLHINSLELGDSAVYFCASSLSSRGRRTEAFFGQGTRLTVV.

The V call is TRBV14, the J call TRBJ2-3; D is unresolved. Germline CDR1 reads SGHDN; CDR2 reads FVKESK. The ends were cut back, 2 bases at V and 2 bases at J, with 5 bases in the middle. The CDR3 loop spans 13 amino acids. The chain's CDR3 is CASSQIFTDTQYF. CDR3 DNA: TGTGCCAGCAGCCAAATCTTCACAGATACGCAGTATTTT. Full variable domain (missing parts from reference TRBV14 and TRBJ2-3): EAGVTQFPSHSVIEKGQTVTLRCDPISGHDNLYWYRRVMGKEIKFLLHFVKESKQDESGMPNNRFLAERTGGTYSTLKVQPAELEDSGVYFCASSQIFTDTQYFGPGTRLTVL.

There are a few counts of this clonotype. The gene calls are TRBV5-1 and TRBJ2-1, with 11 positions matching TRBD2. The CDR3 is 16 amino acids. V dropped 3 bases and J dropped 4; count of bases not matched to a gene: 6. CDR1 and CDR2 (germline): SGHRS, YFSETQ. The CDR3 DNA follows: TGCGCCAGCAGCTGGCAACTAGCGGGGGAATACAATGAGCAGTTCTTC. This sequence encodes CASSWQLAGEYNEQFF.

Comments on this clonotype: A much larger clonotype is one base distant, so this may be a read error. This chain connects TRBV29-1 to TRBJ2-5; D unclear. The end of the DNA fits TRBJ2-4 better, so the J call may be wrong. The germline CDR1 and CDR2 sequences are SQVTM and ANQGSEA. There are 14 residues in the CDR3. CDR3 sequence (DNA): TGCAGCGTTCAAGGAGCAGGATCAAAAAACATTCAGTACTTC. Its protein is CSVQGAGSKNIQYF.

The gene calls are TRBV20-1 and TRBJ2-4, with TRBD1 matching over 9 bases. Looked up from germline, CDR1 is DFQATT and CDR2 is SNEGSKA (reference sequence). This CDR3 has 15 residues. V dropped 0 bases and J dropped 13; count of bases not matched to a gene: 13. The CDR3 bases are TGCAGTGCTAGAGATGCCGGGACAGGGTATAGTGAGCAGTACTTC. It is translated as CSARDAGTGYSEQYF.

V is TRBV7-2 and J is TRBJ2-7; D uncertain. Deletions cut 5 bases from V and 0 bases from J, with 14 bases between. This CDR3 spans 15 amino acids. Germline CDR1 reads SGHTA; CDR2 reads FQGNSA. This CDR3 is CASSPLTPVSYEQYF. CDR3 nucleotide sequence: TGTGCCAGCAGCCCCCTTACCCCAGTCTCCTACGAGCAGTACTTC.

The genes are TRBV20-1 and TRBJ2-1, with 11 bases aligning to TRBD2. Germline V gene lookup returns CDR1 DFQATT and CDR2 SNEGSKA (reference sequence). J gave up 3 bases and V 5 bases, and 3 bases lay outside the gene matches. The CDR3 sequence is 14 residues long. The CDR3 coding sequence is TGCAGTGCTGGACTAGCGGGTTACTACAATGAGCAGTTCTTC. Translating it yields CSAGLAGYYNEQFF.

As regards this clonotype: Mismatch with germline at one junction end may stem from a read error. The chain employs TRBV20-1 and TRBJ2-3, with 8 nucleotides matching TRBD1. This CDR3 spans 14 amino acids. The germline V gene has CDR1 DFQATT and CDR2 SNEGSKA (reference sequence). The CDR3 DNA follows: TGCAGTGCTAGAGATTACAGGGGGACAGAGACGCAGTATTTT. This sequence encodes CSARDYRGTETQYF.

A few counts support this clonotype. The chain links TRBV29-1 to TRBJ2-1; a possible D gene is TRBD1 (6 bases). The ends were cut back, 4 bases at V and 4 bases at J, with 14 bases in the middle. This CDR3 has 14 amino acids. Germline CDR1 and CDR2: SQVTM and ANQGSEA. The CDR3 loop reads CSVGQDSRYNEQFF. The DNA of the CDR3 is TGCAGCGTTGGCCAGGACAGCCGTTACAATGAGCAGTTCTTC.

The CDR3 spells CASRDNTDSTEAFF. The CDR3 DNA reads as TGTGCCAGCAGAGATAACACTGATAGCACTGAAGCTTTCTTT. This chain links TRBV6-6 with TRBJ1-1, with D uncertain. The CDR3 covers 14 residues. The V gene's germline CDR1 is MNHNY and CDR2 SVGAGI (reference sequence). V was clipped by 6 bases and J by 4 bases, with 15 bases between them.

The sample holds one count of this clonotype. The V and J genes are TRBV7-8 and TRBJ2-2; no reliable D call. V lost 2 bases, J lost 5 bases, and 15 bases lay in between. Germline-derived CDR1 and CDR2 are SGHVS and FQNEAQ. The CDR3 is made up of 16 amino acids. The CDR3, as DNA: TGTGCCAGCAGCTTAAGAGATCCTACTTCGACCGGGGAGCTGTTTTTT. This encodes CASSLRDPTSTGELFF.

Only a few counts were recorded for this clonotype. This chain uses TRBV6-5 with TRBJ2-7; 9 bases fit TRBD1. CDR1 MNHEY and CDR2 SVGAGI come from the germline V gene. This CDR3 contains 12 residues. The ends lost 10 bases at V and 2 bases at J; junction bases unmatched: 3. The CDR3 loop reads CATRTGAYEQYF. CDR3 in DNA: TGTGCCACCAGGACAGGGGCCTACGAGCAGTACTTC.

This clonotype was observed a few times. CDR3 sequence reads: CASSQEGSRRVPRPYGYTF. In DNA form, the CDR3 reads TGCGCCAGCAGCCAAGAAGGTAGTCGACGGGTCCCCCGTCCGTATGGCTACACCTTC. The chain is built from TRBV4-1 and TRBJ1-2; D gene ambiguous. Germline V gene sequence: CDR1 MGHRA, CDR2 YSYEKL. The CDR3 is 19 amino acids. Trimming pared 0 bases from V and 5 bases from J, leaving 25 bases between.

This clonotype has only one observation. One base away lies a much larger clone, so this may be a sequencing read error. The chain links TRBV10-3 to TRBJ2-7; D remains unclear. The DNA end is a closer match to TRBJ2-5, so the J assignment may be wrong. Germline-derived CDR1 and CDR2 are ENHRY and SYGVKD. The CDR3 has 11 amino acids. Written as DNA, the CDR3 is TGTACCATCAGTGAGTCGGTGACCCAGTACTTC. Translated, it gives CTISESVTQYF.

This clonotype has just a few counts. The chain links TRBV11-2 to TRBJ2-1; D possibly matches TRBD1 or TRBD2 (5 bases each). Germline CDR1 SGHAT, CDR2 FQNNGV. The ends were cut back, 6 bases at V and 4 bases at J, with 10 bases in the middle. There are 13 residues in the CDR3. CDR3: CASRPGRYNEQFF. DNA of the CDR3: TGTGCCAGCAGGCCAGGGAGATACAATGAGCAGTTCTTC.

CDR3 DNA sequence: TGTGCCAGCAGGCCCGACACTTACTCCTACGAGCAGTACTTC. Its protein product is CASRPDTYSYEQYF. The chain joins TRBV2 to TRBJ2-7; D not resolved. CDR3 size: 14 residues. From germline, CDR1 is SNHLY and CDR2 FYNNEI. Trimming removed 6 bases at V and 0 bases at J, with 12 bases between.

Only a few counts were recorded for this clonotype. The V gene is TRBV6-5, the J gene TRBJ2-3, with TRBD2 identical over 13 bases. Germline V gene lookup returns CDR1 MNHEY and CDR2 SVGAGI. This CDR3 is 14 amino acids long. Losses at the gene ends were 6 bases for V and 7 bases for J; bases not matched to a gene: 4. This chain's CDR3 is CASRRTSGGNTQYF. The CDR3 DNA reads TGTGCCAGCAGGCGGACTAGCGGGGGCAATACGCAGTATTTT.

In its sample, this clonotype was seen once. The rearrangement links TRBV5-5 to TRBJ2-2; D not certain. Germline V gene lookup returns CDR1 SGHKS and CDR2 YYEKEE (reference sequence). V was pared by 6 bases and J by 1 base, with 13 bases between. The CDR3 sequence is 15 residues long. CDR3 region: CASTDPVKNTGELFF. CDR3 nucleotides: TGTGCCAGCACCGACCCGGTTAAGAACACCGGGGAGCTGTTTTTT.

In this sample, this clonotype turned up a few times. V gene TRBV4-3 combines with J gene TRBJ2-7; 8 bases map to TRBD1. This CDR3 comprises 14 residues. Per germline, CDR1 LGHNA and CDR2 YSLEER. The V and J ends lost 4 bases and 5 bases, in that order; junction bases with no gene match: 7. The CDR3 loop reads CASSPRTGIHEQYF. The CDR3 DNA reads TGCGCCAGCAGCCCCAGGACAGGGATACACGAGCAGTACTTC.

The gene calls are TRBV29-1 and TRBJ2-3, with a possible D match to TRBD2 (5 bases). The CDR3 consists of 13 residues. Trimming pared 1 base from V and 3 bases from J, leaving 8 bases between. CDR1 SQVTM and CDR2 ANQGSEA come from the germline V gene. In DNA, the CDR3 is TGCAGCGTTGAAGCGGGAAGGACAGATACGCAGTATTTT. Translation gives CSVEAGRTDTQYF.

V and J are TRBV6-2 or TRBV6-3 and TRBJ1-1; D possibly corresponds to TRBD1 (6 bases). With 0 bases removed from V and 5 bases from J, the gap between germline ends came to 13 bases. The CDR3 is 15 amino acids. CDR1 and CDR2 from the germline V gene are MNHEY and SVGEGT. CDR3 coding DNA: TGTGCCAGCAGTTACTCTGGGGGCCAGAGAACTGAAGCTTTCTTT. As protein: CASSYSGGQRTEAFF.

The J gene is TRBJ2-3, the V gene TRBV27, with 12 bases lining up with TRBD2. CDR1 and CDR2 from the germline V gene are MNHEY and SMNVEV (reference sequence). This CDR3 contains 16 residues. Losses at the gene ends were 5 bases for V and 4 bases for J; bases not matched to a gene: 7. The CDR3 region has the DNA TGTGCCAGCAGTAAGCCTAGCGGGGGGGCATCAGATACGCAGTATTTT. Encoded protein: CASSKPSGGASDTQYF.

CDR3 region: CASRPGTANSPLHF. In DNA form, the CDR3 reads TGCGCCAGCAGGCCCGGGACGGCCAATTCACCCCTCCACTTT. The chain recombines TRBV5-1 with TRBJ1-6; D possibly corresponds to TRBD1 (5 bases). The V gene lost 5 bases and the J gene lost 7 bases, with 13 bases spanning the gap. The CDR3 has 14 residues. Germline CDR1 reads SGHRS; CDR2 reads YFSETQ.

The chain uses TRBV3-1 and TRBJ2-4, with a weak D call TRBD1 (5 bases). Germline V CDR1 and CDR2: LGHDT, YNNKEL (reference sequence). This CDR3 has 12 amino acids. V gave up 4 bases and J gave up 10 bases, with 11 bases separating them. CDR3 in amino acids: CASSLDSVIQYF. CDR3 DNA: TGTGCCAGCAGCCTTGACAGCGTAATTCAGTACTTC.

This clonotype was seen once. The CDR3: CAISEGRNYTF. As DNA, the CDR3 is TGTGCCATCAGTGAGGGCAGAAACTACACCTTC. The rearrangement uses TRBV10-3 and TRBJ1-2; no definite D call. The CDR3 runs 11 residues. Germline CDR1 and CDR2: ENHRY and SYGVKD. V was clipped by 2 bases and J by 10 bases, with 8 bases between them.